A selection of T cell receptor beta chains follows, all from one sample in a study of T cell repertoires in cytomegalovirus infection. TCRdb redid the calling of the reads with MiXCR, one entry per CDR3 protein. The sample has about 920,000 distinct CDR3 sequences; approximately 31% are singletons. The antigens these receptors bind are not known. The sample was cultured CD8+ T cells from PBMCs, taken from culture after CMV antigen stimulation. The receptors originated from a human donor in good health (CMV status not recorded). Some clones in this sample may be carry-over from other donors' samples. CDR3s include the opening cysteine and the closing phenylalanine or tryptophan. A D gene is named only where the DNA matches it firmly. Part of the rows lack a size; the others show once, few, many or a class for expanded clones.

J: TRBJ2-3
size: NA
V: TRBV3-1
D: TRBD2
DNA: TGTGCCAGCAGCAATTTTGGGACTAGCGGGGGGGCGGGAGATACGCAGTATTTT
CDR3: CASSNFGTSGGAGDTQYF

J: TRBJ2-6
size: few
V: TRBV9
D: NA
DNA: TGTGCCAGCAGCGTAGCTTTTGGGGCCAACGTCCTGACTTTC
CDR3: CASSVAFGANVLTF

J: TRBJ1-6
size: many
V: TRBV10-1
D: TRBD1
DNA: TGCGCCAGCAGTCCCACAGGGGTGGTTTCACCCCTCCACTTT
CDR3: CASSPTGVVSPLHF

J: TRBJ2-1
size: many
V: TRBV7-9
D: NA
DNA: TGTGCCAGCAGCTTAGCGGTGCCCTACAATGAGCAGTTCTTC
CDR3: CASSLAVPYNEQFF

J: TRBJ1-5
size: NA
V: TRBV27
D: NA
DNA: TGTGCCAGCAGTACCAGGGATAGCAATCAGCCCCAGCATTTT
CDR3: CASSTRDSNQPQHF

J: TRBJ2-3
size: few
V: TRBV7-6
D: NA
DNA: TGTGCTAGCAGCTTAGAGGTGGGGCGCACAGATACGCAGTATTTT
CDR3: CASSLEVGRTDTQYF

J: TRBJ2-7
size: NA
V: TRBV12-5
D: NA
DNA: TGTGCTAGTGGTTTGAGATCCTACGAGCAGTACTTC
CDR3: CASGLRSYEQYF

J: TRBJ2-1
size: NA
V: TRBV18
D: NA
DNA: TGTGCCAGCTCACTAACCGTTCAGGGATTGAGCTCCTACAATGAGCAGTTCTTC
CDR3: CASSLTVQGLSSYNEQFF

J: TRBJ1-1
size: NA
V: TRBV5-3
D: TRBD1
DNA: TGTGCCAGCAGCTTGGATGGGACAGTCTGGGGGAACACTGAAGCTTTCTTT
CDR3: CASSLDGTVWGNTEAFF

J: TRBJ2-1
size: few
V: TRBV15
D: NA
DNA: TGTGCCACCAGCAGAGCCATGGGGAATGAGCAGTTCTTC
CDR3: CATSRAMGNEQFF

J: TRBJ2-7
size: NA
V: TRBV6-6
D: NA
DNA: TGTGCCACCACCCAGTCCGTGGAATCCTACGAGCAGTACTTC
CDR3: CATTQSVESYEQYF

J: TRBJ2-2
size: many
V: TRBV6-1
D: NA
DNA: TGTGCCAGCAGCACAGCGAACACCGGGGAGCTGTTTTTT
CDR3: CASSTANTGELFF

J: TRBJ2-3
size: few
V: TRBV12-3/TRBV12-4
D: NA
DNA: TGTGCCAGCGCGTTTGCGGGTACAGATACGCAGTATTTT
CDR3: CASAFAGTDTQYF

J: TRBJ2-5
size: few
V: TRBV11-3
D: NA
DNA: TGTGCCAGCAGCTTGGATCAGGCACCGCAGTACTTC
CDR3: CASSLDQAPQYF

J: TRBJ2-7
size: few
V: TRBV7-2
D: TRBD1
DNA: TGTGCCAGCAGCTTATGGTTAACAGGGGGCGAGCAGTACTTC
CDR3: CASSLWLTGGEQYF

J: TRBJ2-3
size: many
V: TRBV7-8
D: TRBD1
DNA: TGTGCCAGCAGCTTAGAAGAGGGGACAGGAGAATCGCCTGGCACAGATACGCAGTATTTT
CDR3: CASSLEEGTGESPGTDTQYF

J: TRBJ1-2
size: few
V: TRBV10-2
D: NA
DNA: TGCGCCAGCAGTGAGTCGTTGGTGAACTATGGCTACACCTTC
CDR3: CASSESLVNYGYTF

J: TRBJ2-1
size: NA
V: TRBV2
D: NA
DNA: TGTGCCAGCAGTGATTGGGAAGTTAGCTCCTACAATGAGCAGTTCTTC
CDR3: CASSDWEVSSYNEQFF

J: TRBJ2-5
size: NA
V: TRBV18
D: NA
DNA: TGTGCCAGCTCACCACCGGATCAGGGCGAGGAGACCCAGTACTTC
CDR3: CASSPPDQGEETQYF

J: TRBJ2-7
size: few
V: TRBV25-1
D: TRBD2
DNA: TGTGCCAGCAGTGAATACTCTAGCGGGGGGGCCGCCGAGCAGTACTTC
CDR3: CASSEYSSGGAAEQYF

J: TRBJ1-1
size: many
V: TRBV7-2
D: NA
DNA: TGTGCCAGCAGCTTAGGCCCAGACAGAGCTTTCTTT
CDR3: CASSLGPDRAFF

J: TRBJ1-4
size: many
V: TRBV7-2
D: TRBD1
DNA: TGTGCCAGCAGCAGGACAGGTTACCGAGATAATGAAAAACTGTTTTTT
CDR3: CASSRTGYRDNEKLFF

J: TRBJ1-2
size: few
V: TRBV29-1
D: TRBD1
DNA: TGCAGCGCCCCGGGACAGCCTGACGGGGGCTATGGCTACACCTTC
CDR3: CSAPGQPDGGYGYTF

J: TRBJ2-7
size: NA
V: TRBV11-2
D: TRBD1
DNA: TGTGCCAGCACCCTTACAGGGGAAGCCGCCTACGAGCAGTACTTC
CDR3: CASTLTGEAAYEQYF

J: TRBJ2-1
size: NA
V: TRBV6-2/TRBV6-3
D: TRBD2
DNA: TGTGCCAGCAGTCAAGGACTAGCGGGGGCCCGCTCCTACAATGAGCAGTTCTTC
CDR3: CASSQGLAGARSYNEQFF

J: TRBJ2-1
size: many
V: TRBV29-1
D: TRBD2
DNA: TGCAGCGTGAGACTAGCGGGGGGGCTGAATGAGCAGTTCTTC
CDR3: CSVRLAGGLNEQFF

J: TRBJ2-3
size: NA
V: TRBV24-1
D: NA
DNA: TGTGCCACCAGTGATTGGACCGGAACGCAGTATTTT
CDR3: CATSDWTGTQYF

J: TRBJ1-2
size: few
V: TRBV6-4
D: NA
DNA: TGTGCCAGCAGTGACTCCCCGGGACGGATCTATGGCTACACCTTC
CDR3: CASSDSPGRIYGYTF

J: TRBJ2-4
size: few
V: TRBV6-2/TRBV6-3
D: NA
DNA: TGTGCCAGCAGTTACGAAGGAAGAGCCAAAAACATTCAGTACTTC
CDR3: CASSYEGRAKNIQYF

J: TRBJ1-2
size: NA
V: TRBV12-3/TRBV12-4
D: NA
DNA: TGTGCCAGCAGTTTTGTGACGGAGACACCAGACACTGGCGGCTACACCTTC
CDR3: CASSFVTETPDTGGYTF

J: TRBJ2-3
size: NA
V: TRBV5-1
D: TRBD2
DNA: TGCGCCAGCAGCCCACGACCAGCGGGGGACGGGGGCACAGATACGCAGTATTTT
CDR3: CASSPRPAGDGGTDTQYF

J: TRBJ2-4
size: NA
V: TRBV19
D: NA
DNA: TGTGCCAGTAGTGCCTCCCTTGGGTCCAAAAACATTCAGTACTTC
CDR3: CASSASLGSKNIQYF

J: TRBJ1-2
size: NA
V: TRBV9
D: TRBD1
DNA: TGTGCCAGCAGCCCGACAGGGGGCTTTTATGGCTACACCTTC
CDR3: CASSPTGGFYGYTF

J: TRBJ1-2
size: NA
V: TRBV19
D: NA
DNA: TGTGCCAGTCTGGGGTCCCTCTATGGCTACACCTTC
CDR3: CASLGSLYGYTF

J: TRBJ2-7
size: NA
V: TRBV6-1
D: TRBD1
DNA: TGTGCCAGCAGTGAACGGAACAGGGGCGCGGACGAGCAGTACTTC
CDR3: CASSERNRGADEQYF

J: TRBJ2-1
size: NA
V: TRBV12-3/TRBV12-4
D: TRBD2
DNA: TGTGCCAGCCTGACTAGCGATGAGCAGTTCTTC
CDR3: CASLTSDEQFF

J: TRBJ2-3
size: NA
V: TRBV4-3
D: NA
DNA: TGCGCCAGCAGCCAAGGCGGGGGCCTGCGGGATACGCAGTATTTT
CDR3: CASSQGGGLRDTQYF

J: TRBJ2-3
size: few
V: TRBV12-3/TRBV12-4
D: NA
DNA: TGTGCCAGCAGTCCTTCCCCGGGTTTATCTCGCACAGATACGCAGTATTTT
CDR3: CASSPSPGLSRTDTQYF

J: TRBJ1-6
size: NA
V: TRBV5-6
D: NA
DNA: TGTGCCAGCAGCCCTCTCGGGTCAGGGGTTTATAATTCACCCCTCCACTTT
CDR3: CASSPLGSGVYNSPLHF

J: TRBJ2-1
size: NA
V: TRBV19
D: TRBD1
DNA: TGTGCCAGTAGTATTTGGGGCCCGGGACAGGGGTTGTCGGATGAGCAGTTCTTC
CDR3: CASSIWGPGQGLSDEQFF

J: TRBJ2-1
size: NA
V: TRBV7-9
D: TRBD2
DNA: TGTGTCAGCAGCTTACGCCATAGCGGGGGAGAGTTCTTC
CDR3: CVSSLRHSGGEFF

J: TRBJ2-1
size: NA
V: TRBV6-2/TRBV6-3
D: NA
DNA: TGTGCCAGCAGTTACCCCGGGGCACACAATGAGCAGTTCTTC
CDR3: CASSYPGAHNEQFF

J: TRBJ2-5
size: few
V: TRBV27
D: NA
DNA: TGTGCCAGCAGTTTATCGGGGGCGAGGGAGACCCAGTACTTC
CDR3: CASSLSGARETQYF

J: TRBJ2-3
size: few
V: TRBV5-4
D: TRBD2
DNA: TGTGCCAGCAGGGTGCGACGGGGGGACCCTCTCACAGATACGCAGTATTTT
CDR3: CASRVRRGDPLTDTQYF

J: TRBJ1-4
size: NA
V: TRBV25-1
D: TRBD1
DNA: TGTGCCAGCATGGGACAGGGAGCAACTAATGAAAAACTGTTTTTT
CDR3: CASMGQGATNEKLFF

J: TRBJ2-2
size: NA
V: TRBV6-5
D: NA
DNA: TGTGCCAGCAGCTACAGGGCCGACGGGGAGCTGTTTTTT
CDR3: CASSYRADGELFF

J: TRBJ1-2
size: NA
V: TRBV6-5
D: NA
DNA: TGTGCCAGCAGTTACTCAGGCCGCGATGGCTACACCTTC
CDR3: CASSYSGRDGYTF

J: TRBJ2-6
size: NA
V: TRBV7-6
D: NA
DNA: TGTGCCAGCAGCTTACGGGGGCCAAGCTCTGGGGCCAACGTCCTGACTTTC
CDR3: CASSLRGPSSGANVLTF

J: TRBJ2-2
size: few
V: TRBV27
D: NA
DNA: TGTGCCAGCACCCAGGACGGGGATGGTCTCGGGGAGCTGTTTTTT
CDR3: CASTQDGDGLGELFF

J: TRBJ1-1
size: NA
V: TRBV4-2
D: NA
DNA: TGTGCCAGCAGCCAAGAACCGACTCTCGCACAGGGGAACACTGAAGCTTTCTTT
CDR3: CASSQEPTLAQGNTEAFF

J: TRBJ2-7
size: few
V: TRBV27
D: NA
DNA: TGTGCCAGCAGTTCGCGGACTCTTCTCTCCTACGAGCAGTACTTC
CDR3: CASSSRTLLSYEQYF

J: TRBJ2-1
size: NA
V: TRBV5-8
D: NA
DNA: TGTGCCAGCAGGGTGGGCCGGGGGTCCCATCCCAGATACAATGAGCAGTTCTTC
CDR3: CASRVGRGSHPRYNEQFF

J: TRBJ1-2
size: few
V: TRBV7-3
D: TRBD1
DNA: TGTGCCAGCAGCTTAAGCCCGACAGGGTTTTATGGCTACACCTTC
CDR3: CASSLSPTGFYGYTF

J: TRBJ1-3
size: many
V: TRBV7-8
D: TRBD1
DNA: TGTGCCAGCACCCCGGGACAGCCTCAGGACACCATATATTTT
CDR3: CASTPGQPQDTIYF

J: TRBJ2-7
size: NA
V: TRBV20-1
D: NA
DNA: TGCAGTGCTAGGCCGGGACGGACATCCTACGAGCAGTACTTC
CDR3: CSARPGRTSYEQYF